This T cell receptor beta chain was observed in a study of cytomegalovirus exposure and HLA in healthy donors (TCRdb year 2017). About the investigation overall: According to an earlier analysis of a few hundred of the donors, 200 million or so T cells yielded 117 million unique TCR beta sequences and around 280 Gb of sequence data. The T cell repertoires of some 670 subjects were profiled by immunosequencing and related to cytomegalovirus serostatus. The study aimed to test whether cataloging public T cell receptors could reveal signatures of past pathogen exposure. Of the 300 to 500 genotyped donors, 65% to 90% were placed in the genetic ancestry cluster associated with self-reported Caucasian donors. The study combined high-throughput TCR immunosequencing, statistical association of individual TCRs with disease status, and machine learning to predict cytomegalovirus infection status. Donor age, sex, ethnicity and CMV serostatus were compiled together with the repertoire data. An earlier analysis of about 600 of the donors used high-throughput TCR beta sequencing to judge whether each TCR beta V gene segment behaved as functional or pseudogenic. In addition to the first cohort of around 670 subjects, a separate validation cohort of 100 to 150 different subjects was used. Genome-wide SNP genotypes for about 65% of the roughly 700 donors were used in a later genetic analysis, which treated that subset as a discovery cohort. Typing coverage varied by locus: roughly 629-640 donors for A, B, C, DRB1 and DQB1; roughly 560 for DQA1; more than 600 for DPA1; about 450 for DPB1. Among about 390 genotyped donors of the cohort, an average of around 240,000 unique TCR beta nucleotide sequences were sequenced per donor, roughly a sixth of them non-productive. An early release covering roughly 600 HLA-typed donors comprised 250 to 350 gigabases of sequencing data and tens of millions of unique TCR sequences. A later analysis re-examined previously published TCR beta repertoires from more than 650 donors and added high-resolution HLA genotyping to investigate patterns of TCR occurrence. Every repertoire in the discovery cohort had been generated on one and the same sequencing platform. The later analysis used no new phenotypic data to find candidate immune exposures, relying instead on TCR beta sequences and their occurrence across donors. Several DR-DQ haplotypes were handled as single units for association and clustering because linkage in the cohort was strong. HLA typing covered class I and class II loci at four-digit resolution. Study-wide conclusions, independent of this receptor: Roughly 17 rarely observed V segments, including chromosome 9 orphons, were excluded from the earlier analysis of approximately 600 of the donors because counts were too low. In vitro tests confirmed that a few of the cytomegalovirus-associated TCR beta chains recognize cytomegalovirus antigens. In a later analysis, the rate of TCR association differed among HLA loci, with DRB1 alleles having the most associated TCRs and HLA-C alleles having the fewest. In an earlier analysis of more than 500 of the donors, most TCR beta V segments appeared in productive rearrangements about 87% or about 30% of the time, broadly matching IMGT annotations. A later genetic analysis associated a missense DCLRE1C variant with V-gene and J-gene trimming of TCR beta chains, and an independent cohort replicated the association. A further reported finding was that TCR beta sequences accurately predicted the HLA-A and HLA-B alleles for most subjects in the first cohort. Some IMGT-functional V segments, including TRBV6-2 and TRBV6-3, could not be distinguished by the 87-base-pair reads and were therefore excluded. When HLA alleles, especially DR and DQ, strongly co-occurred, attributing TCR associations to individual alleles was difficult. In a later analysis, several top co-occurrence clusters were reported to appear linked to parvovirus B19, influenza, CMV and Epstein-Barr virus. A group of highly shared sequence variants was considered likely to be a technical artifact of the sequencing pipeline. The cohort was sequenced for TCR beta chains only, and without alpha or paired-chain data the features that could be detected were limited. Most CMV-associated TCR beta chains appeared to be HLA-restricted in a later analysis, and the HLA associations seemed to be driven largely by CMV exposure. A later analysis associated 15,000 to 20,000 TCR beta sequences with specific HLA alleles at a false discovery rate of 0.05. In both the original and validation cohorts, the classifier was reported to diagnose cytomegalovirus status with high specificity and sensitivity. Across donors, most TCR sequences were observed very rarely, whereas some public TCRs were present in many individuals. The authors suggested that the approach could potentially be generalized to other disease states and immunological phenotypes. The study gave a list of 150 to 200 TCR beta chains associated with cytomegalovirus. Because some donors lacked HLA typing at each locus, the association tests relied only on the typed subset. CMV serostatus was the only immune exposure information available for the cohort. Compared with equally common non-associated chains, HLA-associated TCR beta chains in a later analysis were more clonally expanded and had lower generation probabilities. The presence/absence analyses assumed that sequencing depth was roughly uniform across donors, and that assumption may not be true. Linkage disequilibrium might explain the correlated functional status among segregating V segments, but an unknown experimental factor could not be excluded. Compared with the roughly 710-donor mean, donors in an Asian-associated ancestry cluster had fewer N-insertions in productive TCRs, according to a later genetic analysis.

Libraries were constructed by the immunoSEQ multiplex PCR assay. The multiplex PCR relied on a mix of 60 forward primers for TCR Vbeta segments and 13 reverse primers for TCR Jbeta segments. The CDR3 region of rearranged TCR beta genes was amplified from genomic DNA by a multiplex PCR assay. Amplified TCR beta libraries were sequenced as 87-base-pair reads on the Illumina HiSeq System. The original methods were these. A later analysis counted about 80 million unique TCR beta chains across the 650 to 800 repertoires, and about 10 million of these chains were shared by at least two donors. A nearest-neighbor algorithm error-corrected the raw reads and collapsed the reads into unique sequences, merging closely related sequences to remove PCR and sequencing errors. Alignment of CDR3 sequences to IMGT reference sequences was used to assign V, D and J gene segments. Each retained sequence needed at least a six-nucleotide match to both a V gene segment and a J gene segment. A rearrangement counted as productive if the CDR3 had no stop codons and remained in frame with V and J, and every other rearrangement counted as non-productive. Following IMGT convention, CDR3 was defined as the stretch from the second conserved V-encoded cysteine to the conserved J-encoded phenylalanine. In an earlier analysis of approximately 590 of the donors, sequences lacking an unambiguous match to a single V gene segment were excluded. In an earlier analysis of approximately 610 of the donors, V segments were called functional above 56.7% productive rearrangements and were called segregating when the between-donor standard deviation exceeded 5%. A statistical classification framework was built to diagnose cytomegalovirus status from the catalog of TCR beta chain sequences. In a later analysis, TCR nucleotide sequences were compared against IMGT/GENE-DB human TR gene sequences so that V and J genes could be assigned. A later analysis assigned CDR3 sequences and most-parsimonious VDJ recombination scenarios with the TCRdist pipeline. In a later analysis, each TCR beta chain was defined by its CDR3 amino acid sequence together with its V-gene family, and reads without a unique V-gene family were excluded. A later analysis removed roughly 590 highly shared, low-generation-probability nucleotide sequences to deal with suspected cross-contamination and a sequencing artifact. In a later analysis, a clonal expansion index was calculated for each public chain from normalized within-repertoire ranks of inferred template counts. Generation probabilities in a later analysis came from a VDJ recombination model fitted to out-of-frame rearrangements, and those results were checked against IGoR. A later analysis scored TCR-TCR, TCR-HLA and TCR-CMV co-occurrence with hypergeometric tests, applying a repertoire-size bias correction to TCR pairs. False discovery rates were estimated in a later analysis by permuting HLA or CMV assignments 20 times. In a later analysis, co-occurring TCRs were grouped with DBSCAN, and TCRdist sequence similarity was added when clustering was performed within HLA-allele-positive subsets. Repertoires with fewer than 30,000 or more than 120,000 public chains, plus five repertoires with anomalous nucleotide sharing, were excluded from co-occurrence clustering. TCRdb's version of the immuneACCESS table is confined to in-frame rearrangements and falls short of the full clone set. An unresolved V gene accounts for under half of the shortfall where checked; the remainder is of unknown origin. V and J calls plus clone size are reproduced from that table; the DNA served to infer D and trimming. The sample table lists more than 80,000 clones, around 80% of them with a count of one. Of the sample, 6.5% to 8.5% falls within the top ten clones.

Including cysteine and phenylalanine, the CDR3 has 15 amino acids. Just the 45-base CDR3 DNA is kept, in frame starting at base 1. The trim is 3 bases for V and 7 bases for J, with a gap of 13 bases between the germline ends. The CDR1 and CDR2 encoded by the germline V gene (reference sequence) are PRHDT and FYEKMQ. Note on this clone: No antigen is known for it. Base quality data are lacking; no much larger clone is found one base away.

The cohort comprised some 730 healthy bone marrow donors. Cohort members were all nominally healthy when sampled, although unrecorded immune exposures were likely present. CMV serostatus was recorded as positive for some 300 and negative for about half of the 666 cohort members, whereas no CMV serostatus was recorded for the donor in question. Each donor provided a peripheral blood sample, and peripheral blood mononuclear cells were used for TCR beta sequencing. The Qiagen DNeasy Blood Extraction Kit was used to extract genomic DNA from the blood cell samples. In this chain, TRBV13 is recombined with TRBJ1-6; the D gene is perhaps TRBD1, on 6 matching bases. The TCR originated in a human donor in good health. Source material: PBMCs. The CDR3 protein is CASSFTGWTNSPLHF. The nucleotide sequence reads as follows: TGTGCCAGCAGCTTTACAGGGTGGACAAATTCACCCCTCCACTTT.